The 11 T cell receptor beta chains listed next were all sequenced from one sample in a study of T cell clones after liver transplantation. TCRdb's table, derived via immunoSEQ multiplex PCR, lists solely in-frame clones and lacks some. Here the sample spans roughly 65,000 clones, about 91% being singletons. Sequencing was performed on CD4+ T cells from blood, taken approximately 26 months after liver transplant. Receptors originate from a human patient who received a liver transplant. The graft donor may have contributed some T cells.

The chain couples TRBV29-1 to TRBJ1-1, with 8 nucleotides matching TRBD1. Germline trimming cut 4 bases from V and 4 bases from J; bases unmatched to any gene: 11. The CDR3 sequence is 15 residues long. Germline V lookup: CDR1 SQVTM, CDR2 ANQGSEA. CDR3 sequence: CSVVQGAPHGTEAFF. The CDR3 region has the DNA TGCAGCGTTGTTCAGGGGGCTCCCCACGGCACTGAAGCTTTCTTT. Full variable domain (outside the CDR3, taken from reference TRBV29-1 and TRBJ1-1): SAVISQKPSRDICQRGTSLTIQCQVDSQVTMMFWYRQQPGQSLTLIATANQGSEATYESGFVIDKFPISRPNLTFSTLTVSNMSPEDSSIYLCSVVQGAPHGTEAFFGQGTRLTVV.

V is TRBV7-2 and J is TRBJ2-3; 9 bases map to TRBD1. CDR1 SGHTA and CDR2 FQGNSA come from the germline V gene. The ends lost 5 bases at V and 6 bases at J; junction bases unmatched: 12. This CDR3 is 16 amino acids long. The CDR3 is CASSAVADRGLDTQYF. DNA for the CDR3: TGTGCCAGCAGCGCGGTCGCTGACAGGGGGTTGGATACGCAGTATTTT.

Regarding this clone: The same CDR3 arises from other DNA sequences in this sample as well. The chain employs TRBV18 and TRBJ2-1; TRBD1 matches 7 bases. V gave up 5 bases and J gave up 2 bases; unmatched junction bases: 0. The CDR3 covers 13 residues. Germline values: CDR1 KGHSH, CDR2 LQKENI. The CDR3 DNA is TGTGCCAGCTCAACAGGGGCCTACAATGAGCAGTTCTTC. This gives the protein CASSTGAYNEQFF.

This chain uses TRBV13 with TRBJ2-1; 10 bases fit TRBD2. CDR1 PRHDT and CDR2 FYEKMQ come from the germline V gene (reference sequence). CDR3 length: 17 residues. V shed 3 bases and J 7 bases; nucleotides not matched to a gene: 12. The CDR3 DNA follows: TGTGCCAGCAGCTTGGGGCTATTGGCTAGCGGGAGTAATGAGCAGTTCTTC. Protein product: CASSLGLLASGSNEQFF.

The chain has TRBV6-5 and TRBJ1-1, with TRBD1 as a possible D gene (6 bases). Per germline, CDR1 MNHEY and CDR2 SVGAGI. This CDR3 comprises 13 residues. V was trimmed by 6 bases and J by 2 bases, leaving 10 bases between them. The CDR3, as DNA: TGTGCCAGCAGGTACGGGACAAACACTGAAGCTTTCTTT. This encodes CASRYGTNTEAFF.

J is TRBJ2-4 and V is TRBV28; D gene uncertain. Deletions cut 6 bases from V and 16 bases from J, with 19 bases between. The germline V gene has CDR1 MDHEN and CDR2 SYDVKM. This CDR3 is built from 12 residues. The CDR3 spells CASSPRSPTSYF. CDR3 coding DNA: TGTGCCAGCAGCCCCAGATCACCCACGAGTTACTTC.

This clone was recorded once. In nucleotides, the CDR3 is TGTGCTAGTGGTTTAGGGGTAGGGTCATACGAGACCCAGTACTTC. Encoded protein: CASGLGVGSYETQYF. V and J are TRBV12-5 and TRBJ2-5, with D perhaps matching TRBD1 (5 bases). Germline assignment: CDR1 LGHNT and CDR2 FRNRAP. Trimming cost V 3 bases and J 5 bases, with 16 bases left between them. CDR3 size: 15 residues. Combining the CDR3 with reference TRBV12-5 and TRBJ2-5 gives the whole variable domain DARVTQTPRHKVTEMGQEVTMRCQPILGHNTVFWYRQTMMQGLELLAYFRNRAPLDDSGMPKDRFSAEMPDATLATLKIQPSEPRDSAVYFCASGLGVGSYETQYFGPGTRLLVL.

The chain joins TRBV28 to TRBJ1-1; maybe TRBD1 (5 bases). The germline V and J ends were trimmed by 1 base and 14 bases, with 23 bases remaining between them. CDR3 length: 15 residues. Germline V gives CDR1 MDHEN, CDR2 SYDVKM. Here the CDR3 reads CASSLLGGGTRRPFF. In nucleotides, the CDR3 is TGTGCCAGCAGTTTATTGGGGGGAGGCACCCGACGGCCCTTCTTT.

The gene calls are TRBV5-1 and TRBJ2-3; 10 bases align to TRBD1. The CDR3 is 18 amino acids. V shed 0 bases, J shed 2 bases, and the junction held 9 bases outside the gene matches. Germline CDR1 SGHRS, CDR2 YFSETQ. The DNA of the CDR3 is TGCGCCAGCAGCTTGGGCGGGACAGGGGTAATGTCCACAGATACGCAGTATTTT. Protein: CASSLGGTGVMSTDTQYF.

The gene calls are TRBV11-3 and TRBJ1-1; D is uncertain. CDR1 is SGHNT and CDR2 is YENEEA in the germline V gene. The CDR3 consists of 14 residues. Trimming cost V 10 bases and J 2 bases, with 17 bases left between them. DNA of the CDR3: TGTGCCACCATCTCGGGTCCTCCAAACACTGAAGCTTTCTTT. It codes for CATISGPPNTEAFF. Looking up the rest from reference TRBV11-3 and TRBJ1-1 gives the full variable domain: EAGVVQSPRYKIIEKKQPVAFWCNPISGHNTLYWYLQNLGQGPELLIRYENEEAVDDSQLPKDRFSAERLKGVDSTLKIQPAELGDSAVYLCATISGPPNTEAFFGQGTRLTVV.

V gene TRBV25-1 combines with J gene TRBJ2-1; the match to TRBD2 covers 14 bases. The length of the CDR3 is 17 residues. V lost 3 bases to trimming and J lost 8 bases; unmatched junction nucleotides: 9. CDR1 is MGHDK, CDR2 SYGVNS, per germline. CDR3 loop: CASSDGTSGRWVDEQFF. CDR3 nucleotide sequence: TGTGCCAGCAGTGATGGGACTAGCGGGAGATGGGTAGATGAGCAGTTCTTC.